Below are 9 T cell receptor beta chains sequenced from a single sample in a study of shared clonotypes between healthy human individuals. Profiling relied on immunoSEQ multiplex PCR, and the TCRdb table lists in-frame clones only, not all of them. The table lists 650,000 to 800,000 clones, about two thirds of them singletons. The specimen was memory CD4+ T cells sorted from blood. The subset was: CD45RA-negative fraction. These receptors were obtained from a woman younger than 45 in good health.

The rearrangement uses TRBV27 and TRBJ2-1; 9 nucleotides line up with TRBD2. Losses at the gene ends were 8 bases for V and 5 bases for J; bases not matched to a gene: 13. The CDR3 consists of 16 residues. The germline V gene has CDR1 MNHEY and CDR2 SMNVEV (reference sequence). The CDR3 nucleotides read TGTGCCAGCTCCTACCGTTCTAGCGGGGCCCACAATGAGCAGTTCTTC. Residues: CASSYRSSGAHNEQFF.

The CDR3 region has the DNA TGCGCCAGCAGCTTGAGAGGGTCCCCGTCCACCGGGGAGCTGTTTTTT. This gives the protein CASSLRGSPSTGELFF. This sequence joins TRBV5-1 and TRBJ2-2; TRBD2 might be the D (5 bases). V lost 1 base, J lost 4 bases, and 14 bases lay in between. Germline V gene data show CDR1 as SGHRS and CDR2 as YFSETQ. This CDR3 comprises 16 residues.

There are a few counts of this clone. V is TRBV15 and J is TRBJ2-1; D gene unclear. Germline CDR1 and CDR2: LNHNV and YYDKDF (reference sequence). The CDR3 extends over 15 amino acids. V was trimmed by 0 bases and J by 2 bases, leaving 8 bases between them. The CDR3 DNA reads TGTGCCACCAGCAGAGATAGTATGGCCTACAATGAGCAGTTCTTC. Translation gives CATSRDSMAYNEQFF.

The CDR3 here is CSATVAGGPLYEQYF. CDR3 coding DNA: TGCAGCGCGACTGTAGCGGGAGGGCCTCTGTACGAGCAGTACTTC. V usage is TRBV29-1 and J usage is TRBJ2-7; 11 positions agree with TRBD2. Germline V gene sequence: CDR1 SQVTM, CDR2 ANQGSEA. V gave up 7 bases and J gave up 4 bases; unmatched junction bases: 12. There are 15 residues in the CDR3.

The chain uses TRBV30 and TRBJ2-5; tentatively, D is TRBD2 (5 bases). CDR1 GTSNPN and CDR2 SVGIG come from the germline V gene (reference sequence). Trimming took off 5 bases at V and 4 bases at J, with 8 bases between the two ends. The CDR3 extends over 11 amino acids. The CDR3 sequence is CAWSSGETQYF. The CDR3 DNA reads TGTGCCTGGTCCAGCGGAGAGACCCAGTACTTC.

V usage is TRBV5-1 and J usage is TRBJ2-7, with 7 bases aligning to TRBD1. The V gene's germline CDR1 is SGHRS and CDR2 YFSETQ. The CDR3 has 13 residues. V trimming: 3 bases; J trimming: 7 bases; junction bases outside the gene matches: 7. The DNA for the CDR3 is TGCGCCAGCAGCTCGGAGCGGACAGGAGAGCAGTACTTC. Its translation is CASSSERTGEQYF.

Turning to this clone: This sample also contains other DNA sequences that code for the same CDR3. The rearrangement joins TRBV7-3 to TRBJ1-1; D may be TRBD1 (6 bases). The CDR3 length is 13 residues. The V and J ends lost 4 bases and 3 bases respectively, with 9 bases between them. Germline values: CDR1 SGHTA, CDR2 FQGTGA. CDR3 nucleotides: TGTGCCAGCAGCTCACAGGGAGACACTGAAGCTTTCTTT. It codes for CASSSQGDTEAFF. The full variable domain, rest sourced from reference TRBV7-3 and TRBJ1-1, is GAGVSQTPSNKVTEKGKYVELRCDPISGHTALYWYRQSLGQGPEFLIYFQGTGAADDSGLPNDRFFAVRPEGSVSTLKIQRTERGDSAVYLCASSSQGDTEAFFGQGTRLTVV.

The genes are TRBV28 and TRBJ1-5, with 7 nucleotides matching TRBD1. There are 15 residues in the CDR3. CDR1 and CDR2 from the germline V gene are MDHEN and SYDVKM. J lost 6 bases, V lost 7 bases, and 12 bases had no gene match. The CDR3 DNA reads as TGTGCCAGCAATCCAGGGGGGCAGGGAAGTCAGCCCCAGCATTTT. Protein product: CASNPGGQGSQPQHF.

On this clone itself: This specimen includes other DNA sequences encoding the same CDR3. The rearrangement uses TRBV18 and TRBJ2-7; 7 bases match TRBD1. Germline V CDR1 and CDR2: KGHSH, LQKENI. The CDR3 has 13 residues. After removal of 3 bases from V and 2 bases from J, the junction contained 1 base not matched to a gene. As DNA, the CDR3 is TGTGCCAGCTCACCCGGGACAGCCTACGAGCAGTACTTC. Its protein is CASSPGTAYEQYF.